These 26 T cell receptor beta chains originate from one sample sequenced in a study of identical twins. Each CDR3 protein gets one entry after TCRdb re-called the 5' RACE reads with MiXCR. The data hold about 250,000 distinct CDR3 sequences, with around 8.3% observed a single time. The sample also formed part of further work on yellow fever vaccine responses in identical twins.

The sequencing input was CD8+ T cells sorted from blood. All receptors come from a young woman in good health.

This clonotype was seen only a few times. The chain carries TRBV6-1 and TRBJ1-5; D remains ambiguous. The V end was cut by 4 bases, the J end by 3 bases, with 10 bases between. The CDR3 has 14 residues. Germline CDR1 reads MNHNS; CDR2 reads SASEGT. The CDR3 spells CASSAEIINQPQHF. The CDR3 coding sequence is TGTGCCAGCAGTGCAGAAATAATCAATCAGCCCCAGCATTTT.

This chain links TRBV7-9 with TRBJ2-4; the match to TRBD1 covers 7 bases. Trimming cost V 5 bases and J 1 base; bases outside gene matches: 8. The CDR3 runs to 16 residues. In germline, CDR1 is SEHNR, CDR2 FQNEAQ (reference sequence). CDR3 in DNA: TGTGCCAGCAGCATACCACAGGGGCTGGCCAAAAACATTCAGTACTTC. Its protein product is CASSIPQGLAKNIQYF.

In its sample, this clonotype was seen a few times. This sequence joins TRBV5-1 and TRBJ2-1; TRBD2 agrees at 11 bases. The CDR3 totals 15 residues. Germline CDR1 and CDR2: SGHRS and YFSETQ. Trimming cost V 1 base and J 8 bases; bases outside gene matches: 5. CDR3 nucleotides: TGCGCCAGCAGCTTGACTAGCGGGAGTCATGATGAGCAGTTCTTC. Protein sequence: CASSLTSGSHDEQFF.

This clonotype was detected only a few times. The genes are TRBV24-1 and TRBJ2-3; the D is unclear. V shed 10 bases and J shed 5 bases, with 12 bases lying between them. Germline V gene data show CDR1 as KGHDR and CDR2 as SFDVKD. CDR3 size: 12 residues. CDR3 residues: CATLGEEDTQYF. As DNA, the CDR3 is TGTGCCACGTTAGGAGAGGAAGATACGCAGTATTTT.

There are many counts of this clonotype. The rearrangement links TRBV5-6 to TRBJ2-1; D remains unclear. The CDR3 has 13 amino acids. Trimming took off 4 bases at V and 5 bases at J, with 10 bases between the two ends. CDR1 is SGHDT, CDR2 YYEEEE, per germline. The CDR3 reads CASSLYYHNEQFF. CDR3 sequence (DNA): TGTGCCAGCAGCCTCTACTATCACAATGAGCAGTTCTTC.

This clonotype has a handful of counts. The rearrangement links TRBV29-1 to TRBJ1-5, with D perhaps TRBD1 (6 bases). The V gene lost 6 bases and the J gene lost 4 bases, with 13 bases spanning the gap. Germline CDR1 is SQVTM and CDR2 is ANQGSEA. The CDR3 is made up of 13 amino acids. CDR3 DNA: TGCAGCGTGACGGACAGCCAGAATCAGCCCCAGCATTTT. This sequence encodes CSVTDSQNQPQHF. Combining the CDR3 with reference TRBV29-1 and TRBJ1-5 gives the whole variable domain SAVISQKPSRDICQRGTSLTIQCQVDSQVTMMFWYRQQPGQSLTLIATANQGSEATYESGFVIDKFPISRPNLTFSTLTVSNMSPEDSSIYLCSVTDSQNQPQHFGDGTRLSIL.

The rearrangement uses TRBV20-1 and TRBJ2-6; the D gene is possibly TRBD1 (5 bases). The CDR3 spans 17 residues. Looked up from germline, CDR1 is DFQATT and CDR2 is SNEGSKA (reference sequence). Trimming stripped 2 bases from V and 1 base from J, with 15 bases between. CDR3 bases: TGCAGTGCTAGAAACACAGGATGGTCATCTGGGGCCAACGTCCTGACTTTC. Its translation is CSARNTGWSSGANVLTF.

This chain uses TRBV27 with TRBJ2-5; D possibly corresponds to TRBD2 (6 bases). V lost 5 bases, J lost 5 bases, and 15 bases lay in between. CDR1 and CDR2 from the germline V gene are MNHEY and SMNVEV (reference sequence). The CDR3 runs 14 residues. The DNA of the CDR3 is TGTGCCAGCAGTCCCTGGGGCGGGGCCGAGACCCAGTACTTC. Protein: CASSPWGGAETQYF.

This clonotype was observed at least ten times. The chain carries TRBV29-1 and TRBJ2-7; no clear D. The CDR3 is 15 residues long. V gave up 1 base and J gave up 4 bases, with 17 bases separating them. The germline gives CDR1 SQVTM, CDR2 ANQGSEA. CDR3 DNA: TGCAGCGTTGAAGTTATGACCAACCCTTCTTACGAGCAGTACTTC. Its protein is CSVEVMTNPSYEQYF.

This clonotype was picked up a small number of times. A much larger clone lies a single base off, so this may be a read error. The chain has TRBV6-1 and TRBJ2-3, with 11 bases lining up with TRBD1. V dropped 5 bases and J dropped 4; count of bases not matched to a gene: 2. Germline CDR1 reads MNHNS; CDR2 reads SASEGT. The CDR3 is 14 amino acids. The chain's CDR3 is CASSPGQGADTQYF. Here the CDR3 DNA reads TGTGCCAGCAGTCCGGGACAGGGGGCAGATACGCAGTATTTT.

The V gene is TRBV4-3, the J gene TRBJ2-1; D is unresolved. CDR1 and CDR2 (germline): LGHNA, YSLEER. V was cut by 0 bases and J by 7 bases, with 13 bases left in between. The CDR3 contains 15 residues. Here the CDR3 reads CASSQDRVAQNEQFF. The CDR3 bases are TGCGCCAGCAGCCAAGATCGAGTGGCACAGAATGAGCAGTTCTTC.

This clonotype has only a few counts. The V gene is TRBV25-1, the J gene TRBJ1-6; D is uncertain. The length of the CDR3 is 12 residues. The germline V gene encodes CDR1 MGHDK and CDR2 SYGVNS. Trimming cost V 8 bases and J 1 base, with 3 bases left between them. In DNA, the CDR3 is TGTGCCAGCGGGTCCTATAATTCACCCCTCCACTTT. Amino acids: CASGSYNSPLHF.

The rearrangement links TRBV12-3 or TRBV12-4 to TRBJ2-2; D is undetermined. This CDR3 has 13 residues. V lost 6 bases, J lost 6 bases, and 11 bases lay in between. CDR3 bases: TGTGCCAGCAGAGCTAGTGTATCCGGGGAGCTGTTTTTT. Its protein product is CASRASVSGELFF.

This clonotype was seen a handful of times. The chain employs TRBV11-2 and TRBJ2-2, with 11 bases aligning to TRBD1. The CDR3 sequence is 18 residues long. V shed 0 bases, J shed 3 bases, and the junction held 6 bases outside the gene matches. Germline V gives CDR1 SGHAT, CDR2 FQNNGV. The CDR3 loop reads CASSLDLPGQGDTGELFF. For the CDR3, the DNA is TGTGCCAGCAGCTTAGACCTACCGGGACAGGGGGACACCGGGGAGCTGTTTTTT.

This clonotype has only a few counts. The CDR3 coding sequence is TGCAGTGCTAGAGGACAGGGCCTCCCCACAGATACGCAGTATTTT. This gives the protein CSARGQGLPTDTQYF. The V gene is TRBV20-1, the J gene TRBJ2-3, with 7 bases lining up with TRBD1. V shed 1 base and J 2 bases; nucleotides not matched to a gene: 6. The CDR3 sequence is 15 residues long. The germline V gene encodes CDR1 DFQATT and CDR2 SNEGSKA (reference sequence).

The chain uses TRBV9 and TRBJ2-1, with 9 bases aligning to TRBD2. Germline V gene sequence: CDR1 SGDLS, CDR2 YYNGEE. The length of the CDR3 is 16 residues. V was clipped by 5 bases and J by 0 bases; unmatched bases: 6. The CDR3 loop reads CASSQGSGSSYNEQFF. The CDR3 bases are TGTGCCAGCAGTCAGGGTAGCGGGAGCTCCTACAATGAGCAGTTCTTC.

This clonotype turned up a few times. The chain joins TRBV4-1 to TRBJ1-2; no clear D. The germline V gene has CDR1 MGHRA and CDR2 YSYEKL. V lost 1 base and J lost 4, with 7 bases in between. The CDR3 covers 13 residues. CDR3 coding DNA: TGCGCCAGCAGCCAAGCACTCTCCTATGGCTACACCTTC. Protein product: CASSQALSYGYTF.

In this sample, this clonotype turned up a few times. This chain uses TRBV7-9 with TRBJ1-2; D remains ambiguous. CDR1 is SEHNR, CDR2 FQNEAQ, per germline (reference sequence). Trimming removed 5 bases at V and 5 bases at J, with 15 bases between. The CDR3 is made up of 14 amino acids. The CDR3 reads CASSPATRAYGYTF. The CDR3 DNA sequence: TGTGCCAGCAGCCCCGCGACGAGGGCTTATGGCTACACCTTC.

In this sample, this clonotype turned up many times. The chain joins TRBV4-1 to TRBJ2-5, with no clear D. The CDR3 is 14 residues long. Trimming shortened V by 0 bases and J by 3 bases, and 8 bases separated the two germline ends. Germline CDR1 MGHRA, CDR2 YSYEKL. The CDR3 region is CASSQEGREETQYF. The CDR3, as DNA: TGCGCCAGCAGCCAAGAAGGCAGAGAAGAGACCCAGTACTTC.

A few counts support this clonotype. The chain employs TRBV12-5 and TRBJ2-3; 7 bases agree with TRBD2. Germline trimming cut 3 bases from V and 3 bases from J; bases unmatched to any gene: 3. This CDR3 region has 14 residues. The V gene's germline CDR1 is LGHNT and CDR2 FRNRAP. The CDR3 spells CASGLAGPTDTQYF. The CDR3 DNA reads as TGTGCTAGTGGTTTAGCGGGGCCGACAGATACGCAGTATTTT.

The V call is TRBV29-1, the J call TRBJ2-2; 9 positions agree with TRBD1. Germline V CDR1 and CDR2: SQVTM, ANQGSEA. CDR3 size: 17 residues. V gave up 3 bases and J gave up 6 bases; unmatched junction bases: 14. The CDR3 loop is CSVDLRSRTGDAGELFF. CDR3 sequence (DNA): TGCAGCGTTGACTTAAGGTCCCGGACAGGGGACGCCGGGGAGCTGTTTTTT.

At least ten counts were recorded for this clonotype. This chain uses TRBV7-9 with TRBJ2-1, with D perhaps TRBD1 (6 bases). V lost 1 base to trimming and J lost 3 bases, with 13 bases between them. Germline CDR1 reads SEHNR; CDR2 reads FQNEAQ (reference sequence). The CDR3 runs to 16 residues. As DNA, the CDR3 is TGTGCCAGCAGCTTAGAAGAGGGGGTCAACTACAATGAGCAGTTCTTC. This encodes CASSLEEGVNYNEQFF.

This clonotype was seen a handful of times. V and J are TRBV6-1 and TRBJ2-7; D call uncertain. The CDR3 loop spans 13 amino acids. The ends were cut back, 2 bases at V and 6 bases at J, with 11 bases in the middle. Looked up from germline, CDR1 is MNHNS and CDR2 is SASEGT. CDR3 region: CASSEPAEIEQYF. CDR3 DNA: TGTGCCAGCAGTGAACCGGCCGAAATCGAGCAGTACTTC.

The chain links TRBV3-1 to TRBJ2-1; possibly TRBD2 for D (6 bases). The germline CDR1 and CDR2 sequences are LGHDT and YNNKEL (reference sequence). Trimming took 4 bases from V and 9 from J, leaving 16 bases between them. The CDR3 consists of 14 residues. The CDR3: CASSPRLLASEQFF. The CDR3 DNA is TGTGCCAGCAGCCCCCGCTTGCTAGCGTCTGAGCAGTTCTTC.

This clonotype showed up many times. The rearrangement joins TRBV4-3 to TRBJ2-7; 7 bases fit TRBD2. The CDR3 is 16 amino acids. The V gene end was trimmed by 0 bases and the J gene end by 0 bases; junction bases not matched to a gene: 5. Germline V lookup: CDR1 LGHNA, CDR2 YSLEER. The CDR3: CASSQDVGGSSYEQYF. The CDR3 region has the DNA TGCGCCAGCAGCCAAGATGTTGGCGGGAGCTCCTACGAGCAGTACTTC.

This clonotype was detected only a few times. The V and J genes are TRBV5-1 and TRBJ2-7; TRBD2 is a possible D gene (6 bases). V shed 4 bases and J shed 5 bases, with 19 bases lying between them. The V gene's germline CDR1 is SGHRS and CDR2 YFSETQ. There are 15 residues in the CDR3. CDR3 region: CASSPYLGGNNEQYF. The CDR3 bases are TGCGCCAGCAGCCCCTATCTTGGGGGGAACAACGAGCAGTACTTC.